This T cell receptor (beta chain) stems from a study of identifying expanded T cells in peripheral blood. Profiled with immunoSEQ multiplex PCR; TCRdb holds only in-frame clones, not every one. The sample yields some 100,000 clones, approximately 90% seen once. Material: blood. This TCR derives from a person aged 18-69 years in good health.

For the CDR3, the DNA is TGTGCCAGCAGTTTTCGAGGGTATGACACTGAAGCTTTCTTT. Translation: CASSFRGYDTEAFF. The chain combines TRBV28 with TRBJ1-1; D gene unclear. This CDR3 contains 14 residues. The germline V gene has CDR1 MDHEN and CDR2 SYDVKM. Trimming cost V 3 bases and J 3 bases, with 11 bases left between them.